This TCR beta chain was identified in a study of blood T cell repertoires in COVID-19. For the study at large: There were acute and convalescent COVID-19 samples, and they came from the United States, Italy and Spain. The cDNA or gDNA used as material had been derived from T cells, B-cell-depleted T cells, or PBMCs.

Source study methods: Amplified reference gene primers provided the basis for estimating nucleated cell counts. Libraries were prepared by immunoSEQ multiplex PCR; TCRdb keeps only in-frame clonotypes and omits some of them. From that table come the V and J calls and clone size; the DNA was used to work out D and trimming. This sample carries 300,000 to 400,000 clones, around 89% of them seen once, and the ten largest clones take 4%. This CDR3 spans 16 amino acids. V lost 0 bases, J lost 5 bases, and 16 bases lay in between. Germline CDR1 is LGHDT and CDR2 is YNNKEL (reference sequence). Material: peripheral blood. The origin of this receptor is a woman in her fifties or sixties with active or convalescent COVID-19. This sequence joins TRBV3-1 (or the pseudogene TRBV3-2) and TRBJ2-5; no reliable D call. The CDR3, as DNA: TGTGCCAGCAGCCAAGATCCTCGCCCCGTCCGGGAGACCCAGTACTTC. This translates into CASSQDPRPVRETQYF.